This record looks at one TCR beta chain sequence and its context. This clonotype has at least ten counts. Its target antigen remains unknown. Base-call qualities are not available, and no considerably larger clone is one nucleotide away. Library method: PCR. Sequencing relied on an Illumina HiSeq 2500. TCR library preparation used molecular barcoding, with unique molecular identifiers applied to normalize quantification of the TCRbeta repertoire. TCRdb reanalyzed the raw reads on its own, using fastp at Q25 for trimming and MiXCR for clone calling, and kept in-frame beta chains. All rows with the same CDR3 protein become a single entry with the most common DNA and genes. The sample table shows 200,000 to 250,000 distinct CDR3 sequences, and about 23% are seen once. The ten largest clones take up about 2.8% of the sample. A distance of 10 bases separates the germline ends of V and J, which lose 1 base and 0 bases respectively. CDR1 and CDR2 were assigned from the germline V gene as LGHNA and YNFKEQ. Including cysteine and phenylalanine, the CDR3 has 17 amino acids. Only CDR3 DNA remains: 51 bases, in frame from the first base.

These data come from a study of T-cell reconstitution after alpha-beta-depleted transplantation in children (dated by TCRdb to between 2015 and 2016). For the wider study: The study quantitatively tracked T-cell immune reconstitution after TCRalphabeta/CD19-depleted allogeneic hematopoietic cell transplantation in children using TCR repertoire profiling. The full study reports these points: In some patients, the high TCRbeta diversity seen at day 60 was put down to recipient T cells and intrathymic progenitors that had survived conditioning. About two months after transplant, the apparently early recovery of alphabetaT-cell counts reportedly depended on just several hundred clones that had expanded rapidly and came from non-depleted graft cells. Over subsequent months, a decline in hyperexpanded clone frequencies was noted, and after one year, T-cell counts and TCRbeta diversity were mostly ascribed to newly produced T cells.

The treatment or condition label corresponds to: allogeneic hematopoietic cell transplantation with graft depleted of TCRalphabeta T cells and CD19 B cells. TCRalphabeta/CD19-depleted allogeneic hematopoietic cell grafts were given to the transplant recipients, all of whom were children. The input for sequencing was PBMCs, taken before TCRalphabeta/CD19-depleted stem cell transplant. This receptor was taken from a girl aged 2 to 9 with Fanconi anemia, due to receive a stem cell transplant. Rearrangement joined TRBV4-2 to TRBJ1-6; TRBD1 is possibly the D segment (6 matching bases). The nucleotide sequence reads TGTGCCAGCAGCCAAGTTCAGGGGAACTCCTATAATTCACCCCTCCACTTT. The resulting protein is CASSQVQGNSYNSPLHF.